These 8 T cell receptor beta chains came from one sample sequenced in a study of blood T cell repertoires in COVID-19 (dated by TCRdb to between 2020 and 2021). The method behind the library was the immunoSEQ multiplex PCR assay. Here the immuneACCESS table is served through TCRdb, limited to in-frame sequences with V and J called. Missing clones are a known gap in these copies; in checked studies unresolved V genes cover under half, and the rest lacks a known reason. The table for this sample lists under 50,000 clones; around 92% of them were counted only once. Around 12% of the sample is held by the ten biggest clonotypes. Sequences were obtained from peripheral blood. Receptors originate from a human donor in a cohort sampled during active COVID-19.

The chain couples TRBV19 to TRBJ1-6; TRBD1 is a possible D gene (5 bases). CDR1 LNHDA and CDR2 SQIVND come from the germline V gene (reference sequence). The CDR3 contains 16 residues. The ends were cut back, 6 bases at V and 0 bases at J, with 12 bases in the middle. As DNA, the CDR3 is TGTGCCAGTAGGCTTGGGGCCGGCTCCTATAATTCACCCCTCCACTTT. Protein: CASRLGAGSYNSPLHF.

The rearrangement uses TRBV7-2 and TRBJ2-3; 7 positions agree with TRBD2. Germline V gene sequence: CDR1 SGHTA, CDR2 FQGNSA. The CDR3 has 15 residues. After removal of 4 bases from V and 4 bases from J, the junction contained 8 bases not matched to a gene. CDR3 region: CASSWGGRVSDTQYF. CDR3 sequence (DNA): TGTGCCAGCAGCTGGGGCGGGAGAGTGTCAGATACGCAGTATTTT.

The CDR3 DNA is TGTGCCAGCGGAAAGGACAGCGGTCCTTATGGCTACACCTTC. This gives the protein CASGKDSGPYGYTF. The chain uses TRBV5-5 and TRBJ1-2; D perhaps matches TRBD1 (6 bases). The germline CDR1 and CDR2 sequences are SGHKS and YYEKEE (reference sequence). The V gene lost 7 bases and the J gene lost 5 bases, with 18 bases spanning the gap. This CDR3 region has 14 residues.

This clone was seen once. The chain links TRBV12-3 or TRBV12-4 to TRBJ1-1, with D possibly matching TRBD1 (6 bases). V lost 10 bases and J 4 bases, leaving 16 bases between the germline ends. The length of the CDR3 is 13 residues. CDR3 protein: CATRIGGATEAFF. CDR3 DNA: TGTGCCACTCGAATCGGGGGGGCCACTGAAGCTTTCTTT.

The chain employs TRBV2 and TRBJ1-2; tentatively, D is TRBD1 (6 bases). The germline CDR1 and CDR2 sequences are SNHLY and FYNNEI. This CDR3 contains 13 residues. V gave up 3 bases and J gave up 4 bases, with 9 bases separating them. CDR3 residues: CASSESRGYGYTF. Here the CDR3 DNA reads TGTGCCAGCAGTGAGTCCAGGGGCTATGGCTACACCTTC.

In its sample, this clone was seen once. CDR3 DNA sequence: TGTGCCAGCAGTTTAAGGGGGGGTCGCTATGGCTACACCTTC. It yields the protein CASSLRGGRYGYTF. The chain carries TRBV28 and TRBJ1-2; D is perhaps TRBD1 (6 bases). Germline assignment: CDR1 MDHEN and CDR2 SYDVKM. CDR3 size: 14 residues. The V end was cut by 2 bases, the J end by 4 bases, with 11 bases between.

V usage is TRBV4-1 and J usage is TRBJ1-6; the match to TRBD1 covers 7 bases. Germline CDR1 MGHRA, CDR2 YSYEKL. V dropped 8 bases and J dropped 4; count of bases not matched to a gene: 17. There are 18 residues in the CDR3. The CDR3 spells CASSGDSDYDLYNSPLHF. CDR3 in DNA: TGCGCCAGCTCTGGGGACAGCGATTACGACCTTTATAATTCACCCCTCCACTTT.

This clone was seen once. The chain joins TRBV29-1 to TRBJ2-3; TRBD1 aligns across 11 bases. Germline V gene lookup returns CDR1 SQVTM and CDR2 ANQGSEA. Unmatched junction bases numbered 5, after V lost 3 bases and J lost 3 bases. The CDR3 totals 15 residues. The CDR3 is CSVDARDRGTDTQYF. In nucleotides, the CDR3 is TGCAGCGTTGATGCCCGGGACAGGGGGACAGATACGCAGTATTTT.